This T cell receptor beta chain was retrieved from a study of blood T cells in healthy people across ages. Through a sample-barcoded 5' primer and a J-beta primer mix, a second PCR was run for roughly 6 to 12 cycles. TCRdb itself ran the 5' RACE reads through MiXCR, one entry per CDR3 protein. The sample carries some 800,000 distinct CDR3 sequences, 20% to 30% recorded once. The length of the CDR3 is 15 residues. Trimming shortened V by 4 bases and J by 0 bases, and 7 bases separated the two germline ends. The germline V gene encodes CDR1 SGHTA and CDR2 FQGTGA. In its sample, this clonotype was seen many times. A further study also used this sample, focusing on T cells of mothers and their children.

The sample consisted of blood. This TCR derives from a boy aged 5-17 years in good health. This chain joins TRBV7-3 and TRBJ2-6; D unresolved. CDR3 coding DNA: TGTGCCAGCAGCTCCGTAAACTCTGGGGCCAACGTCCTGACTTTC. Its protein is CASSSVNSGANVLTF.